This TCR beta chain was captured by sequencing in a study of blood T cell repertoires in COVID-19. Study in general: The United States, Italy and Spain were the sources of the acute and convalescent COVID-19 samples. From T cells, B-cell-depleted T cells, or PBMCs came the material, which was cDNA or gDNA.

This table comes from immunoSEQ multiplex PCR, and its TCRdb copy is limited to in-frame clones, with some not included. The sample lists roughly 30,000 clones; more than 85% were seen once. The germline gives CDR1 PRHDT, CDR2 FYEKMQ (reference sequence). The CDR3 length is 16 residues. The junction had 11 bases not matched to a gene; V was cut back by 1 base and J by 7 bases. The sample taken for sequencing was peripheral blood. The TCR was taken from a man in his 70s with acute or convalescent COVID-19. V is TRBV13 and J is TRBJ1-2; 8 nucleotides match TRBD1. The CDR3 DNA sequence: TGTGCCAGCAGCTTAGATACGGGGACAGGAATGAGTGGCTACACCTTC. It encodes CASSLDTGTGMSGYTF.